A single sample is the source of the 30 T cell receptor beta chains below, sequenced in a study of CD8+ T cells in alopecia areata. Extracted from the samples, RNA was reverse transcribed into cDNA to serve as the sequencing template. Only in-frame clones appear in the TCRdb table, and some are missing; sequencing was by immunoSEQ multiplex PCR. Of roughly 250,000 clones listed, around 67% are singletons. Sequencing was performed on CD4+ T cells sorted from blood, taken at week 0. The receptors were gathered from a human donor with alopecia areata.

The chain combines TRBV7-9 with TRBJ2-6; D unresolved. V lost 5 bases and J 0 bases, leaving 5 bases between the germline ends. The CDR3 has 14 residues. Germline V gene lookup returns CDR1 SEHNR and CDR2 FQNEAQ (reference sequence). The CDR3 sequence is CASSLFSGANVLTF. The CDR3 DNA follows: TGTGCCAGCAGCCTATTCTCTGGGGCCAACGTCCTGACTTTC.

The V gene is TRBV7-2, the J gene TRBJ2-7, with 7 bases aligning to TRBD1. The germline CDR1 and CDR2 sequences are SGHTA and FQGNSA. The CDR3 covers 14 residues. With V trimmed by 1 base and J by 13 bases, 13 bases remained unmatched. CDR3 residues: CASSLESHRGSPYF. The CDR3 DNA is TGTGCCAGCAGCTTAGAATCCCACAGGGGCTCTCCCTACTTC.

This chain links TRBV10-3 with TRBJ1-1, with TRBD1 as a possible D gene (5 bases). CDR3 length: 14 amino acids. Germline V gene lookup returns CDR1 ENHRY and CDR2 SYGVKD. The germline V and J ends were trimmed by 4 bases and 3 bases, with 12 bases remaining between them. This chain's CDR3 is CAISVRGFDTEAFF. The CDR3 nucleotides read TGTGCCATCAGTGTGCGGGGGTTCGACACTGAAGCTTTCTTT.

The V gene is TRBV5-1, the J gene TRBJ2-7; TRBD1 might be the D (5 bases). Germline V lookup: CDR1 SGHRS, CDR2 YFSETQ. V was clipped by 0 bases and J by 4 bases, with 11 bases between them. This CDR3 contains 14 residues. In DNA form, the CDR3 reads TGCGCCAGCAGCTTGGCCGCCAGGGCGTACGAGCAGTACTTC. Translating gives CASSLAARAYEQYF.

CDR3 bases: TGTGCCAGCAGCTTCCAAGGGGAGGGGGATCAGCCCCAGCATTTT. As protein: CASSFQGEGDQPQHF. The chain carries TRBV4-2 and TRBJ1-5; a possible D gene is TRBD1 (6 bases). V was trimmed by 5 bases and J by 5 bases, leaving 16 bases between them. CDR1 is LGHNA, CDR2 YNFKEQ, per germline. CDR3 size: 15 residues.

This chain uses TRBV18 with TRBJ2-3; no clear D. Trimming shortened V by 3 bases and J by 0 bases, and 7 bases separated the two germline ends. This CDR3 has 14 amino acids. Germline loops: CDR1 KGHSH, CDR2 LQKENI. CDR3 amino acids: CASSPVGSTDTQYF. The CDR3 nucleotides read TGTGCCAGCTCACCGGTAGGGAGCACAGATACGCAGTATTTT.

This clone was recorded once. The J gene is TRBJ1-2, the V gene TRBV7-2; 8 positions agree with TRBD1. CDR3 length equals 15 residues. J gave up 4 bases and V 2 bases, and 6 bases lay outside the gene matches. The germline gives CDR1 SGHTA, CDR2 FQGNSA. The CDR3 loop is CASSLSTGGFYGYTF. The CDR3 DNA follows: TGTGCCAGCAGCTTAAGTACAGGGGGATTCTATGGCTACACCTTC.

The rearrangement uses TRBV25-1 and TRBJ2-7; 7 nucleotides line up with TRBD2. The CDR3 sequence is 16 residues long. With 5 bases clipped from V and 5 bases from J, the junction kept 15 bases outside the gene matches. Germline CDR1 MGHDK, CDR2 SYGVNS. Here the CDR3 reads CASSPLGLTGGDEQYF. The CDR3 nucleotides are TGTGCCAGCAGTCCGTTGGGCTTGACGGGGGGTGACGAGCAGTACTTC.

V usage is TRBV4-2 and J usage is TRBJ2-5; the match to TRBD2 covers 16 bases. The CDR3 sequence is 18 residues long. Per the germline V gene, CDR1 is LGHNA and CDR2 is YNFKEQ. The trim removed 0 bases at V and 4 bases at J, leaving 5 bases unmatched. The CDR3 reads CASSQDGTSGGARETQYF. The CDR3, as DNA: TGTGCCAGCAGCCAAGACGGGACTAGCGGGGGGGCCAGAGAGACCCAGTACTTC.

The chain has TRBV30 and TRBJ2-1; perhaps TRBD2 as D (5 bases). Germline CDR1 GTSNPN, CDR2 SVGIG (reference sequence). CDR3 size: 14 residues. V gave up 0 bases and J gave up 4 bases, with 10 bases separating them. CDR3 nucleotides: TGTGCCTGGAGTGTGCTGGACTCGTACAATGAGCAGTTCTTC. Encoded protein: CAWSVLDSYNEQFF.

The genes are TRBV29-1 and TRBJ2-2; 9 bases are shared with TRBD2. This CDR3 has 16 amino acids. Trimming at V came to 6 bases and at J to 5 bases, leaving 13 bases not matched to a gene. Germline V gives CDR1 SQVTM, CDR2 ANQGSEA. The CDR3 sequence: CSVGASGEPGTGELFF. The CDR3 DNA is TGCAGCGTCGGGGCTAGCGGGGAACCGGGAACCGGGGAGCTGTTTTTT.

The chain joins TRBV29-1 to TRBJ2-7, with D perhaps matching TRBD1 (6 bases). Germline V gene lookup returns CDR1 SQVTM and CDR2 ANQGSEA. There are 14 residues in the CDR3. The germline V and J ends were trimmed by 0 bases and 3 bases, with 12 bases remaining between them. Here the CDR3 DNA reads TGCAGCGTTGAAGAAGGACAGACCAACTACGAGCAGTACTTC. It encodes CSVEEGQTNYEQYF.

The CDR3 DNA follows: TGTGCCAGCATGTGGCGTACCCTCTCCGAGCAGTACTTC. It encodes CASMWRTLSEQYF. The chain employs TRBV6-6 and TRBJ2-7; no reliable D call. The CDR3 extends over 13 amino acids. V gave up 7 bases and J gave up 6 bases, with 16 bases separating them. The V gene's germline CDR1 is MNHNY and CDR2 SVGAGI (reference sequence).

The rearrangement joins TRBV27 to TRBJ1-2; D is uncertain. The CDR3 is 15 residues long. Trimming cost V 6 bases and J 3 bases, with 17 bases left between them. From germline, CDR1 is MNHEY and CDR2 SMNVEV (reference sequence). CDR3 region: CASRSGWGRDYGYTF. CDR3 in DNA: TGTGCCAGCAGGAGTGGTTGGGGTCGGGACTATGGCTACACCTTC.

This sequence joins TRBV14 and TRBJ2-7; D unclear. V was shortened by 4 bases and J by 6 bases, with 16 bases between the two germline ends. Germline V CDR1 and CDR2: SGHDN, FVKESK. The length of the CDR3 is 14 residues. The CDR3 DNA reads as TGTGCCAGCAGCCCACGCCTTTTAGGAGCCGAGCAGTACTTC. This gives the protein CASSPRLLGAEQYF.

This clone was counted many times. The CDR3 bases are TGCGCCAGCAGCCAAGGGGGGACTAGCGGTGGCACAGATACGCAGTATTTT. It is translated as CASSQGGTSGGTDTQYF. This rearrangement joins TRBV4-1 to TRBJ2-3; 11 bases are a match to TRBD2. The CDR3 totals 17 residues. The V and J ends lost 1 base and 1 base, in that order; junction bases with no gene match: 4. Per germline, CDR1 MGHRA and CDR2 YSYEKL.

This clone was observed a handful of times. This chain uses TRBV30 with TRBJ1-2; D might be TRBD1 (5 bases). The CDR3 consists of 13 residues. V was shortened by 0 bases and J by 8 bases, with 13 bases between the two germline ends. The germline V gene has CDR1 GTSNPN and CDR2 SVGIG (reference sequence). CDR3 nucleotides: TGTGCCTGGAGTGTCAATGGGGGTGAAGGCTACACCTTC. This translates into CAWSVNGGEGYTF.

This clone was detected only a few times. CDR3 nucleotides: TGCGCCAGCAGCTTGGGGGACAGCCGTTTGAATTCACCCCTCCACTTT. Translation: CASSLGDSRLNSPLHF. The V gene is TRBV5-1, the J gene TRBJ1-6; the match to TRBD1 covers 7 bases. V lost 0 bases, J lost 7 bases, and 7 bases stayed unmatched. The CDR3 spans 16 residues. Germline-derived CDR1 and CDR2 are SGHRS and YFSETQ.

The J gene is TRBJ2-3, the V gene TRBV5-1; D gene ambiguous. The germline V and J ends were trimmed by 0 bases and 5 bases, with 16 bases remaining between them. The CDR3 is made up of 16 amino acids. CDR1 SGHRS and CDR2 YFSETQ come from the germline V gene. The CDR3 protein is CASSLDPGLAGDTQYF. The CDR3 region has the DNA TGCGCCAGCAGCTTGGACCCGGGCCTGGCAGGAGATACGCAGTATTTT.

The rearrangement joins TRBV11-2 to TRBJ2-5; 10 bases match TRBD2. V gave up 1 base and J gave up 2 bases; unmatched junction bases: 7. This CDR3 is 17 amino acids long. The germline CDR1 and CDR2 sequences are SGHAT and FQNNGV. The CDR3 is CASSLGASGGQQETQYF. In DNA, the CDR3 is TGTGCCAGCAGCTTAGGGGCTAGCGGGGGCCAACAAGAGACCCAGTACTTC. The full variable domain, with the rest looked up from reference TRBV11-2 and TRBJ2-5, is EAGVAQSPRYKIIEKRQSVAFWCNPISGHATLYWYQQILGQGPKLLIQFQNNGVVDDSQLPKDRFSAERLKGVDSTLKIQPAKLEDSAVYLCASSLGASGGQQETQYFGPGTRLLVL.

The chain is built from TRBV29-1 and TRBJ1-1; 7 nucleotides align to TRBD1. V shed 7 bases, J shed 8 bases, and the junction held 7 bases outside the gene matches. Per the germline V gene, CDR1 is SQVTM and CDR2 is ANQGSEA. This CDR3 is built from 11 residues. The CDR3 coding sequence is TGCAGCGGAGGGACAGCGAAGGAAGCTTTCTTT. Protein product: CSGGTAKEAFF.

This clone was counted only a few times. J is TRBJ1-1 and V is TRBV29-1; D may be TRBD1 (5 bases). Per germline, CDR1 SQVTM and CDR2 ANQGSEA. V dropped 6 bases and J dropped 0 bases, with 11 bases sitting between them. This CDR3 is built from 13 residues. The CDR3 reads CSVDRQMNTEAFF. The CDR3 DNA reads as TGCAGCGTGGACCGACAGATGAACACTGAAGCTTTCTTT. The full variable domain, its missing parts supplied by reference TRBV29-1 and TRBJ1-1, is SAVISQKPSRDICQRGTSLTIQCQVDSQVTMMFWYRQQPGQSLTLIATANQGSEATYESGFVIDKFPISRPNLTFSTLTVSNMSPEDSSIYLCSVDRQMNTEAFFGQGTRLTVV.

This clone has only one observation. The chain is built from TRBV27 and TRBJ1-4, with D uncertain. Trimming took 5 bases from V and 5 from J, leaving 12 bases between them. The CDR3 extends over 14 amino acids. Germline-derived CDR1 and CDR2 are MNHEY and SMNVEV (reference sequence). The CDR3 loop reads CASSPRMRNEKLFF. The CDR3 DNA follows: TGTGCCAGCAGTCCCCGCATGAGGAATGAAAAACTGTTTTTT.

The gene calls are TRBV15 and TRBJ1-2, with D maybe TRBD1 (5 bases). The germline V gene has CDR1 LNHNV and CDR2 YYDKDF (reference sequence). The V and J ends lost 5 bases and 6 bases respectively, with 16 bases between them. The length of the CDR3 is 14 residues. The DNA of the CDR3 is TGTGCCACCAGCGGACTTCAGGGTGCGGATGGCTACACCTTC. Translating gives CATSGLQGADGYTF.

The genes are TRBV5-4 and TRBJ2-5; the match to TRBD2 covers 12 bases. V lost 0 bases and J lost 4; bases outside the gene matches: 7. The CDR3 consists of 17 residues. CDR1 is SGHNT, CDR2 YYREEE, per germline (reference sequence). CDR3 protein: CASSLVPSGGAGETQYF. The CDR3 coding sequence is TGTGCCAGCAGCTTGGTGCCTAGCGGGGGGGCTGGAGAGACCCAGTACTTC.

In its sample, this clone was seen a few times. The genes are TRBV20-1 and TRBJ1-2; tentatively, D is TRBD1 (6 bases). V was trimmed by 5 bases and J by 8 bases, leaving 12 bases between them. The CDR3 sequence is 11 residues long. Per the germline V gene, CDR1 is DFQATT and CDR2 is SNEGSKA (reference sequence). The CDR3 DNA reads TGCAGTGCTTTGGACAGAGAGGGCTACACCTTC. Protein: CSALDREGYTF.

The table lists this clone with a count of one. This sequence joins TRBV27 and TRBJ1-2; possibly TRBD1 for D (6 bases). This CDR3 is built from 14 residues. V lost 6 bases and J lost 1, with 12 bases in between. Per germline, CDR1 MNHEY and CDR2 SMNVEV (reference sequence). The CDR3 loop reads CASREQGRNYGYTF. The CDR3 DNA reads TGTGCCAGCAGGGAACAGGGTCGTAACTATGGCTACACCTTC.

The chain recombines TRBV18 with TRBJ1-5, with D unresolved. V was trimmed by 6 bases and J by 7 bases, leaving 13 bases between them. In germline, CDR1 is KGHSH, CDR2 LQKENI. The CDR3 covers 13 residues. This CDR3 reads CASSSGGGQPQHF. Here the CDR3 DNA reads TGTGCCAGCTCTTCGGGTGGAGGACAGCCCCAGCATTTT.

This sequence joins TRBV15 and TRBJ2-7; no reliable D call. The germline V and J ends were trimmed by 0 bases and 4 bases, with 7 bases remaining between them. Germline V gives CDR1 LNHNV, CDR2 YYDKDF (reference sequence). CDR3 length: 13 amino acids. Here the CDR3 DNA reads TGTGCCACCAGCAGAGATCCCCTTTACGAGCAGTACTTC. Amino acids: CATSRDPLYEQYF.

The J gene is TRBJ2-3, the V gene TRBV5-1; D call uncertain. This CDR3 comprises 14 residues. The V end lost 3 bases, the J end lost 0 bases, and 8 bases lay between the germline ends. Looked up from germline, CDR1 is SGHRS and CDR2 is YFSETQ. CDR3 coding DNA: TGCGCCAGCAGCTCCCCTCCTAGCACAGATACGCAGTATTTT. Translated, it gives CASSSPPSTDTQYF.